Following are 17 T cell receptor beta chains from one sample sequenced in a study of T cells in Graves' hyperthyroidism and ophthalmopathy. TCR beta CDR3 regions were amplified from RNA. During a first-round RT-PCR of the TCR CDR3, the HTBI primer set was used. MiXCR was run by TCRdb on the multiplex PCR reads, yielding one entry per CDR3 protein. Of hundreds of thousands of distinct CDR3 sequences in the sample, about 14% were seen once. Sequences were obtained from blood. All receptors derive from a man in his fifties with Graves' ophthalmopathy.

This clonotype has at least ten counts. The gene calls are TRBV5-5 and TRBJ1-5; D gene ambiguous. The germline V gene has CDR1 SGHKS and CDR2 YYEKEE (reference sequence). The CDR3 loop spans 13 amino acids. The V end was cut by 2 bases, the J end by 4 bases, with 7 bases between. CDR3 region: CASSFQINQPQHF. The CDR3 coding sequence is TGTGCCAGCAGCTTCCAGATTAATCAGCCCCAGCATTTT.

The rearrangement uses TRBV20-1 and TRBJ1-2, with 10 bases that match TRBD1. Trimming cost V 4 bases and J 6 bases; bases outside gene matches: 17. The CDR3 is 17 amino acids. Germline V gives CDR1 DFQATT, CDR2 SNEGSKA (reference sequence). The CDR3 here is CSANPLGTGVFSDGYTF. The CDR3 bases are TGCAGTGCTAACCCCCTTGGGACAGGGGTCTTTTCGGATGGCTACACCTTC.

This clonotype was recorded many times. The chain combines TRBV28 with TRBJ2-7, with D maybe TRBD1 (6 bases). V was clipped by 5 bases and J by 4 bases, with 9 bases between them. The CDR3 runs to 12 residues. CDR1 and CDR2 (germline): MDHEN, SYDVKM. CDR3 in amino acids: CASSQGWYEQYF. Here the CDR3 DNA reads TGTGCCAGCAGTCAGGGGTGGTACGAGCAGTACTTC.

The genes are TRBV5-1 and TRBJ1-2; D remains unclear. V gave up 0 bases and J gave up 8 bases, with 2 bases separating them. The CDR3 length is 10 residues. Germline CDR1 reads SGHRS; CDR2 reads YFSETQ. This CDR3 is CASSLEGYTF. CDR3 bases: TGCGCCAGCAGCTTGGAGGGCTACACCTTC.

This CDR3 is CAISGSSGSYNEQFF. CDR3 coding DNA: TGTGCCATCAGTGGATCTAGCGGGAGTTACAATGAGCAGTTCTTC. J is TRBJ2-1 and V is TRBV10-3; 10 bases agree with TRBD2. The CDR3 length is 15 residues. Germline CDR1 reads ENHRY; CDR2 reads SYGVKD. V shed 4 bases and J 4 bases; nucleotides not matched to a gene: 4.

This clonotype was counted a single time. The chain recombines TRBV19 with TRBJ2-2, with 8 bases lining up with TRBD1. The CDR3 contains 15 residues. Germline loops: CDR1 LNHDA, CDR2 SQIVND (reference sequence). The V segment lost 10 bases and the J segment 2 bases; nucleotides outside the gene matches: 9. CDR3 amino acids: CAIGADRANTGELFF. CDR3 DNA sequence: TGTGCCATTGGGGCGGACAGGGCCAACACCGGGGAGCTGTTTTTT.

This clonotype was observed at least ten times. The chain uses TRBV30 and TRBJ1-4, with TRBD1 matching over 7 bases. This CDR3 contains 16 residues. V gave up 0 bases and J gave up 0 bases; unmatched junction bases: 4. In germline, CDR1 is GTSNPN, CDR2 SVGIG (reference sequence). The CDR3 nucleotides are TGTGCCTGGAGTGTACAAGGGACAGCAACTAATGAAAAACTGTTTTTT. Translation gives CAWSVQGTATNEKLFF.

The sample holds many counts of this clonotype. This chain joins TRBV12-3 or TRBV12-4 and TRBJ2-5; 7 bases fit TRBD1. The J segment lost 5 bases and the V segment lost 6 bases, leaving 3 bases of the junction unmatched. The length of the CDR3 is 12 residues. CDR3 DNA: TGTGCCAGCAGGAGGGGGCTGGAGACCCAGTACTTC. Translated: CASRRGLETQYF.

V usage is TRBV5-4 and J usage is TRBJ1-2; 7 positions agree with TRBD1. V was pared by 0 bases and J by 2 bases, with 4 bases of the junction left unmatched. The length of the CDR3 is 15 residues. Germline CDR1 and CDR2: SGHNT and YYREEE (reference sequence). The CDR3 region has the DNA TGTGCCAGCAGCTTGGCCGACAGGGTGAACTATGGCTACACCTTC. Translating it yields CASSLADRVNYGYTF. Looking up the rest from reference TRBV5-4 and TRBJ1-2 gives the full variable domain: ETGVTQSPTHLIKTRGQQVTLRCSSQSGHNTVSWYQQALGQGPQFIFQYYREEENGRGNFPPRFSGLQFPNYSSELNVNALELDDSALYLCASSLADRVNYGYTFGSGTRLTVV.

This clonotype has only a few counts. This chain links TRBV5-1 with TRBJ2-2, with 10 bases aligning to TRBD1. CDR3 size: 16 residues. Germline lookup yields CDR1 SGHRS and CDR2 YFSETQ. The trim removed 4 bases at V and 5 bases at J, leaving 8 bases unmatched. The chain's CDR3 is CASSGRTGGRTGELFF. The CDR3 region has the DNA TGCGCCAGCAGCGGGCGGACAGGGGGTCGTACCGGGGAGCTGTTTTTT.

This clonotype was picked up many times. The CDR3 nucleotides read TGTGCCACCATGAGGTTCGAGCGGGAGCTGGGCACAGATACGCAGTATTTT. It translates to CATMRFERELGTDTQYF. This sequence joins TRBV28 and TRBJ2-3, with 8 nucleotides matching TRBD2. The V and J ends lost 10 bases and 1 base, in that order; junction bases with no gene match: 16. The CDR3 has 17 residues. Germline assignment: CDR1 MDHEN and CDR2 SYDVKM.

This clonotype was counted many times. The gene calls are TRBV6-1 and TRBJ1-1, with D tentatively TRBD1 (5 bases). Per the germline V gene, CDR1 is MNHNS and CDR2 is SASEGT. CDR3 length equals 15 residues. V was clipped by 6 bases and J by 0 bases, with 14 bases between them. CDR3 coding DNA: TGTGCCAGCAGCCGGGGGGTAGGAATGAACACTGAAGCTTTCTTT. It yields the protein CASSRGVGMNTEAFF.

This clonotype has ten or more counts. This chain connects TRBV15 to TRBJ2-3, with D possibly matching TRBD1 (6 bases). Germline V gives CDR1 LNHNV, CDR2 YYDKDF (reference sequence). This CDR3 spans 16 amino acids. V lost 1 base and J 2 bases, leaving 13 bases between the germline ends. The CDR3 loop reads CATSRGLDRITDTQYF. CDR3 nucleotides: TGTGCCACCAGCAGAGGTCTGGACAGAATCACAGATACGCAGTATTTT.

In its sample, this clonotype was seen a few times. V usage is TRBV6-1 and J usage is TRBJ2-3; D is unresolved. This CDR3 region has 12 residues. V was cut by 7 bases and J by 4 bases, with 9 bases left in between. Germline CDR1 reads MNHNS; CDR2 reads SASEGT. The CDR3 protein is CASIGASDTQYF. CDR3 nucleotides: TGTGCCAGCATAGGAGCATCAGATACGCAGTATTTT.

Comment on this clonotype: A much more abundant neighbour one base away suggests this may be a read error. The chain recombines TRBV20-1 with TRBJ1-5, with 8 bases matching TRBD1. Germline CDR1 reads DFQATT; CDR2 reads SNEGSKA (reference sequence). The CDR3 contains 13 residues. The CDR3 spells CNASTGGDQPQHF. For the CDR3, the DNA is TGCAATGCTAGTACAGGGGGGGATCAGCCCCAGCATTTT.

This clonotype was counted only a few times. The gene calls are TRBV6-2 or TRBV6-3 and TRBJ2-1; the match to TRBD2 covers 9 bases. The junction had 7 bases not matched to a gene; V was cut back by 4 bases and J by 9 bases. This CDR3 is 14 amino acids long. CDR1 and CDR2 (germline): MNHEY, SVGEGT. As DNA, the CDR3 is TGTGCCAGCAGTTTCGGCGGGAGGGCCTTTGAGCAGTTCTTC. This encodes CASSFGGRAFEQFF.

This clonotype was counted between two and nine times. A much larger clone differs from this one at a single base, so this may be a read error. This chain connects TRBV5-1 to TRBJ2-7; 7 bases align to TRBD1. V dropped 6 bases and J dropped 5; count of bases not matched to a gene: 14. Germline CDR1 is SGHRS and CDR2 is YFSETQ. The CDR3 runs 15 residues. This chain's CDR3 is CASIPDVLGGHEQYF. For the CDR3, the DNA is TGCGCCAGCATCCCGGACGTACTAGGGGGCCACGAGCAGTACTTC.